The clone carrying this T cell receptor beta chain was counted a single time. Repertoires were generated with immunoSEQ multiplex PCR, while TCRdb's copy carries only in-frame clones and drops some. The table records under 70,000 clones, roughly 85% of them present only once. The length of the CDR3 is 14 residues. Looked up from germline, CDR1 is MNHNY and CDR2 is SVGAGI (reference sequence). V lost 5 bases and J 2 bases, leaving 11 bases between the germline ends. The data derive from a study of siplizumab effects on memory and regulatory T cells. Researchers sequenced unstimulated naive, memory, effector memory and TEMRA subsets in a few donor pairs.

Sequenced input: memory CD4+ T cells sorted from blood. This rearrangement joins TRBV6-6 to TRBJ2-3; D is possibly TRBD2 (6 bases). The TCR comes from a human donor in good health. The CDR3 sequence: CASSPRGTTDTQYF. CDR3 in DNA: TGTGCCAGCAGTCCCCGGGGGACCACAGATACGCAGTATTTT.